This T cell receptor (beta chain) stems from a study of blood T cell repertoires in COVID-19. About the study: The origin of the acute and convalescent COVID-19 samples was the United States, Italy and Spain.

The ends lost 6 bases at V and 4 bases at J; junction bases unmatched: 8. Germline assignment: CDR1 MNHEY and CDR2 SVGAGI. The CDR3 runs to 15 residues. Original processing methods: Amplification of reference gene primers was used by the study to estimate nucleated cell counts. The assay was immunoSEQ multiplex PCR, and TCRdb's table has in-frame clones only and misses some. That table furnishes V, J and clone size, whereas the DNA furnished D and trimming. The sample holds approximately 300,000 clones; about 89% are singletons and the top ten take 5.2%. Participants, roughly 18 to 100 years old, spanned more than 20 US areas. Participants' own reports of clinical history determined their cohort assignment.

This rearrangement joins TRBV6-5 to TRBJ1-4, with 7 bases fitting TRBD1. Sequenced material: PBMCs or T cells enriched from blood (not recorded which). The sequence was obtained from a man aged 55 to 70 who had recovered from COVID-19. The CDR3 region has the DNA TGTGCCAGCAGATCCCTACAGGGGATTAATGAAAAACTGTTTTTT. Its protein is CASRSLQGINEKLFF.